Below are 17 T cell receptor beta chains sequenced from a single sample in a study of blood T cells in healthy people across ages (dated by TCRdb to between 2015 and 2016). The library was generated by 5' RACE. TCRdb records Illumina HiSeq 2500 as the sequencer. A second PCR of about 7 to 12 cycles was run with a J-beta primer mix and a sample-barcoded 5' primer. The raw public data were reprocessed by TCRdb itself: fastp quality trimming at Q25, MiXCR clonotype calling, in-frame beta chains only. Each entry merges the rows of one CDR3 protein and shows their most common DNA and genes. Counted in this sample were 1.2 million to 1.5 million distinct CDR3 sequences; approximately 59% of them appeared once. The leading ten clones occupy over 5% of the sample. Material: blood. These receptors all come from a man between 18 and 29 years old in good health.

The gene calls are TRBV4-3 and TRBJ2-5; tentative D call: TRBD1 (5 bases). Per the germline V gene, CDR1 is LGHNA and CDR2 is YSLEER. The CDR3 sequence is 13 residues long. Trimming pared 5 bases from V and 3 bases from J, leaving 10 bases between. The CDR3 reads CASSSIREETQYF. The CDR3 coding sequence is TGCGCCAGCAGCAGTATCAGGGAAGAGACCCAGTACTTC.

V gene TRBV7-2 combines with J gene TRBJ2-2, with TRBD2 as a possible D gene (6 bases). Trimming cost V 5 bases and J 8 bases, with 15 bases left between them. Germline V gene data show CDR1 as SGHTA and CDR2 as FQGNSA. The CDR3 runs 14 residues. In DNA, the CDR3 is TGTGCCAGCAGCCCGGGAGTCACCGGAGGGGAGCTGTTTTTT. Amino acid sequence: CASSPGVTGGELFF.

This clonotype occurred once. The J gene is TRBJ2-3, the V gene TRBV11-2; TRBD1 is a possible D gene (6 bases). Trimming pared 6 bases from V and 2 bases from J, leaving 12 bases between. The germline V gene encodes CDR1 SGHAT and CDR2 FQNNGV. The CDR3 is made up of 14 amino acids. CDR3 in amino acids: CASRRTAATDTQYF. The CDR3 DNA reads TGTGCCAGCAGGAGGACAGCCGCCACAGATACGCAGTATTTT.

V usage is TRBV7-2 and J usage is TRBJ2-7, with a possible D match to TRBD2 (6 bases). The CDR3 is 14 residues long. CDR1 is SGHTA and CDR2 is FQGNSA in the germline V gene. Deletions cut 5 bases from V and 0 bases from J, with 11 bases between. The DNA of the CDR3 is TGTGCCAGCAGCCCAGAGACTAGCTCCTACGAGCAGTACTTC. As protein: CASSPETSSYEQYF.

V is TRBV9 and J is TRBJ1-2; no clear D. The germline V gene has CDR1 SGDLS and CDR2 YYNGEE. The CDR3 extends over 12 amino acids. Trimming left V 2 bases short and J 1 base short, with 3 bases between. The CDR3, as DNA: TGTGCCAGCAGCGTCTATAACTATGGCTACACCTTC. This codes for CASSVYNYGYTF.

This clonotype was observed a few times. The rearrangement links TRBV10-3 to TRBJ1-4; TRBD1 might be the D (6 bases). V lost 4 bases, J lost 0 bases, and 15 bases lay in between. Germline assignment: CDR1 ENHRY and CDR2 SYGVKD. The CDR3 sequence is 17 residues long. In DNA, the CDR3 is TGTGCCATCAGTGCTCATCGACAGGATACAACTAATGAAAAACTGTTTTTT. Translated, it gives CAISAHRQDTTNEKLFF.

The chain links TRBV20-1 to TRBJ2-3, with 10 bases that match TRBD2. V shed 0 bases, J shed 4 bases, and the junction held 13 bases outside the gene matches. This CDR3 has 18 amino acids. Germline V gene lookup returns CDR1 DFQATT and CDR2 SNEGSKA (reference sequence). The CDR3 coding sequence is TGCAGTGCTAGAGATAGGTGGTCTAGCGGGGGTATAGCAGATACGCAGTATTTT. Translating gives CSARDRWSSGGIADTQYF.

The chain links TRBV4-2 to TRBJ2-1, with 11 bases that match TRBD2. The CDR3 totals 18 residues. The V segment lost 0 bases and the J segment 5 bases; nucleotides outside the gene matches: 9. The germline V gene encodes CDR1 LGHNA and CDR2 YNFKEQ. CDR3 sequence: CASSQDLWETSGDNEQFF. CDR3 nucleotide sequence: TGTGCCAGCAGCCAAGATCTTTGGGAGACTAGCGGGGACAATGAGCAGTTCTTC.

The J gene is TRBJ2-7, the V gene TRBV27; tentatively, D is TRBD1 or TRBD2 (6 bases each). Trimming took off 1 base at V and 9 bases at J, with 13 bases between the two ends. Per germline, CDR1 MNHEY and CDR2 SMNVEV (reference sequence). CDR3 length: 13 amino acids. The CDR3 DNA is TGTGCCAGCAGTTTATTACAGGGAGCGGGGCAGTACTTC. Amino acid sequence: CASSLLQGAGQYF.

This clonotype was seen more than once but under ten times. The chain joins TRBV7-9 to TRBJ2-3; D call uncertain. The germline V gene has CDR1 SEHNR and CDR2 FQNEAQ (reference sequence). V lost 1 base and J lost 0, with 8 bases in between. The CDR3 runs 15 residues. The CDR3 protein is CASSLEHTSTDTQYF. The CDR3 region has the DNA TGTGCCAGCAGCTTAGAACACACTAGCACAGATACGCAGTATTTT. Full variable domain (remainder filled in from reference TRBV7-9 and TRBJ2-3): DTGVSQNPRHKITKRGQNVTFRCDPISEHNRLYWYRQTLGQGPEFLTYFQNEAQLEKSRLLSDRFSAERPKGSFSTLEIQRTEQGDSAMYLCASSLEHTSTDTQYFGPGTRLTVL.

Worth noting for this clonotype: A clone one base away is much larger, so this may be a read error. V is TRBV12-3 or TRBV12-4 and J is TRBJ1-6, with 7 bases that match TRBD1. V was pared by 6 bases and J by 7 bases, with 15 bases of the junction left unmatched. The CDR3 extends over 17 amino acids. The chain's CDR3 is CASRSRRQGPRNSPLHF. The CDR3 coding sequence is TGTGCCAGCAGAAGTAGACGACAGGGACCCAGGAATTCACCCCTCCACTTT.

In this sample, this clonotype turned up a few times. The CDR3 sequence is CASSSGTTLLEQFF. In DNA form, the CDR3 reads TGTGCCAGCAGTTCCGGGACAACGTTACTTGAGCAGTTCTTC. The chain has TRBV6-2 or TRBV6-3 and TRBJ2-1; weak D call: TRBD1 (6 bases). Trimming took 4 bases from V and 9 from J, leaving 16 bases between them. The CDR3 has 14 amino acids. Germline V gene data show CDR1 as MNHEY and CDR2 as SVGEGT.

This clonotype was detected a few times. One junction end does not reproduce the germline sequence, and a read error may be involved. The chain's CDR3 is CASSLESPTLPSTDTQYF. Here the CDR3 DNA reads TGTGCCAGCAGCTTGGAAAGCCCCACCTTGCCCTCCACAGATACGCAGTATTTT. The V gene is TRBV5-1, the J gene TRBJ2-3; no clear D. Germline V gives CDR1 SGHRS, CDR2 YFSETQ. The CDR3 contains 18 residues. The whole variable domain, filled in from reference TRBV5-1 and TRBJ2-3, reads KAGVTQTPRYLIKTRGQQVTLSCSPISGHRSVSWYQQTPGQGLQFLFEYFSETQRNKGNFPGRFSGRQFSNSRSEMNVSTLELGDSALYLCASSLESPTLPSTDTQYFGPGTRLTVL.

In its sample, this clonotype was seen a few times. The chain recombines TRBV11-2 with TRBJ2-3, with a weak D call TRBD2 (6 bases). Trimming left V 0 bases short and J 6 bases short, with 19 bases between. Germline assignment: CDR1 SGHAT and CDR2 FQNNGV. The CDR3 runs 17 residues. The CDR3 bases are TGTGCCAGCAGCTTAGATCGCATTAGCGCCGGAGGGGATACGCAGTATTTT. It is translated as CASSLDRISAGGDTQYF.

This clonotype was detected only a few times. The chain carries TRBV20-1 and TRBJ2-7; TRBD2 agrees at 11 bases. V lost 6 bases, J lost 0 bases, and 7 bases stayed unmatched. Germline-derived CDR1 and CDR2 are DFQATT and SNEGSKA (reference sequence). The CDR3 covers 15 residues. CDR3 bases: TGCAGTGCGCTTGGGACTAGCGGAATCTCCTACGAGCAGTACTTC. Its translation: CSALGTSGISYEQYF.

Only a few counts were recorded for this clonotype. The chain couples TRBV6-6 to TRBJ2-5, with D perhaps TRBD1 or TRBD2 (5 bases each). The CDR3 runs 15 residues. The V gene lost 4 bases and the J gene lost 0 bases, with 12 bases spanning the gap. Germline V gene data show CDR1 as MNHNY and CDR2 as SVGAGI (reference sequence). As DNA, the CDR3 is TGTGCCAGCAGTTCCGGATGGGGACACCAAGAGACCCAGTACTTC. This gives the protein CASSSGWGHQETQYF.

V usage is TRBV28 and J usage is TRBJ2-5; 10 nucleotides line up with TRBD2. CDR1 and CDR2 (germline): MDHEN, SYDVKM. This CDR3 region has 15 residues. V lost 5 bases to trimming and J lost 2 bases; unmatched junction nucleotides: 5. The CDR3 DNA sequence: TGTGCCAGCAGTCCTTATAGCGGGGGGCAAGAGACCCAGTACTTC. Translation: CASSPYSGGQETQYF.